The present T cell receptor beta chain was sequenced within a study of blood T cell repertoires in COVID-19. The overall study: Acute and convalescent COVID-19 specimens originated in the United States, Italy and Spain. The cDNA or gDNA used as material had been derived from T cells, B-cell-depleted T cells, or PBMCs.

Germline-derived CDR1 and CDR2 are KGHSH and LQKENI. Trimming removed 4 bases from V and 1 base from J, with 17 bases in between. The CDR3 sequence is 17 residues long. As handled by the study authors: Amplification of reference gene primers provided the estimated nucleated cell counts. TCRdb keeps only in-frame clones here, not all; method: immunoSEQ multiplex PCR. From that table come the V and J calls and clone size; the DNA was used to work out D and trimming. The sample lists approximately 49,000 clones, roughly four fifths occurring once. The TCR comes from a human donor with acute or convalescent COVID-19. The donor label of this sample is uncertain. Material: peripheral blood. The chain combines TRBV18 with TRBJ2-1, with D tentatively TRBD2 (5 bases). The CDR3 protein is CASSQVLLGSSYNEQFF. In nucleotides, the CDR3 is TGTGCCAGCTCACAAGTCCTACTAGGTTCTTCCTACAATGAGCAGTTCTTC.